This T cell receptor (beta chain) was recovered during a study of T-cell reconstitution after alpha-beta-depleted transplantation in children. Germline V gene sequence: CDR1 SQVTM, CDR2 ANQGSEA. The CDR3 is made up of 13 amino acids. Unmatched junction bases numbered 3, after V lost 7 bases and J lost 2 bases. The TCRbeta library incorporated unique molecular identifiers. TCRdb processed the PCR reads anew with MiXCR; each CDR3 protein has one entry. The table has nearly 550,000 distinct CDR3 sequences, 18% seen once. The J gene is TRBJ2-4, the V gene TRBV29-1; TRBD1 aligns across 9 bases. The specimen was PBMCs from the stem cell graft donor, collected from the stem cell graft. This receptor was taken from a human donor who donated a stem cell graft to a child with acute lymphoblastic leukemia. CDR3 nucleotide sequence: TGCAGCGCCGGACAGGGGTCCAAAAACATTCAGTACTTC. Its protein is CSAGQGSKNIQYF. Complete variable domain (other parts from reference TRBV29-1 and TRBJ2-4): SAVISQKPSRDICQRGTSLTIQCQVDSQVTMMFWYRQQPGQSLTLIATANQGSEATYESGFVIDKFPISRPNLTFSTLTVSNMSPEDSSIYLCSAGQGSKNIQYFGAGTRLSVL.